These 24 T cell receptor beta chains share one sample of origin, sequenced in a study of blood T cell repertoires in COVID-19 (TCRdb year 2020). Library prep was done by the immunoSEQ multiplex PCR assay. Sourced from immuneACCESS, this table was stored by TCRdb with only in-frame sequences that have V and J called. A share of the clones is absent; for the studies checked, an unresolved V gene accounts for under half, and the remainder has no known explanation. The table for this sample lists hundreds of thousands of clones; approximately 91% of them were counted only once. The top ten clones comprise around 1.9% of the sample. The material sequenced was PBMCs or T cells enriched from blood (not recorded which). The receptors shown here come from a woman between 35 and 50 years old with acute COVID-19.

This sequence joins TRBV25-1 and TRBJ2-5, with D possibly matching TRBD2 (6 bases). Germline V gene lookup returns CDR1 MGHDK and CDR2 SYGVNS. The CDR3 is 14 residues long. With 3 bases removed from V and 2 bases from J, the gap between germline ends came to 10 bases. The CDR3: CASSDSAGQETQYF. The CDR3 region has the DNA TGTGCCAGCAGTGATTCGGCGGGGCAAGAGACCCAGTACTTC.

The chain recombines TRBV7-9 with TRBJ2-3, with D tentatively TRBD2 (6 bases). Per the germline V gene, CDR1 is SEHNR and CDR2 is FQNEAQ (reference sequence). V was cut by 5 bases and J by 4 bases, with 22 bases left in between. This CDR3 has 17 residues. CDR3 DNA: TGTGCCAGCAGCCCGATGGGGTCGCGGGGTAGGTCAGATACGCAGTATTTT. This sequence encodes CASSPMGSRGRSDTQYF.

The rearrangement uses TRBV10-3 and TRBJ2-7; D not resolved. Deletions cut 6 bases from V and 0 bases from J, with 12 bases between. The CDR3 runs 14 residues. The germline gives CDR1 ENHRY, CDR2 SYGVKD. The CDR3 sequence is CAIRTQLSSYEQYF. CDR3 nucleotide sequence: TGTGCCATCAGGACTCAATTAAGCTCCTACGAGCAGTACTTC.

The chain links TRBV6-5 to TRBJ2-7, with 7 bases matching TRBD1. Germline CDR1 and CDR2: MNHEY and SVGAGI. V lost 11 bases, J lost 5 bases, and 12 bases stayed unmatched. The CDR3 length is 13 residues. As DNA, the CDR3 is TGTGCCGGGCGAGACAGGGTAATGAACGAGCAGTACTTC. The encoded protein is CAGRDRVMNEQYF.

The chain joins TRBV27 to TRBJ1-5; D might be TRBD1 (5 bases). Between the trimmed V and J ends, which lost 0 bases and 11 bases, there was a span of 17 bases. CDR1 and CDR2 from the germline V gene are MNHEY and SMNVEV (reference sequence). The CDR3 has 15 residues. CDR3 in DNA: TGTGCCAGCAGTTTATCGGGGCCGGACCCATCAGCCCAGCATTTT. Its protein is CASSLSGPDPSAQHF.

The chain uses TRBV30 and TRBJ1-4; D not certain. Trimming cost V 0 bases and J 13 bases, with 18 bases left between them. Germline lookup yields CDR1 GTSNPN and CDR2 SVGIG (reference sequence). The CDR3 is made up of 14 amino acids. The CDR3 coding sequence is TGTGCCTGGAGTGTAGGTGGTGCGGGAAAGGTACTGTTTTTT. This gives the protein CAWSVGGAGKVLFF.

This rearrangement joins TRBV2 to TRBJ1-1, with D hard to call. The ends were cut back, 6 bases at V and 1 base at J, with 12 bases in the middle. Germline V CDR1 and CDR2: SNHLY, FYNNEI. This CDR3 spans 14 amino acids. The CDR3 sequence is CASRLRVANTEAFF. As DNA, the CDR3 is TGTGCCAGCAGACTTCGGGTGGCGAACACTGAAGCTTTCTTT.

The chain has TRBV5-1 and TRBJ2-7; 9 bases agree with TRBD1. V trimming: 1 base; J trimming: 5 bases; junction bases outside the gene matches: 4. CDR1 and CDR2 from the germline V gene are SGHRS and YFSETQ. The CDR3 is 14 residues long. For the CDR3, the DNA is TGCGCCAGCAGCTTGCGGACAGGGGACAACGAGCAGTACTTC. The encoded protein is CASSLRTGDNEQYF.

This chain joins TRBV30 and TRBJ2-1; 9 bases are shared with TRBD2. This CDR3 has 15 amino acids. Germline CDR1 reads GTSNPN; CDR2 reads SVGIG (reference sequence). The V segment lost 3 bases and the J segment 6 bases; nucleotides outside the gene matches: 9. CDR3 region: CAWRPFGGGANEQFF. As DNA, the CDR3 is TGTGCCTGGAGACCCTTTGGCGGGGGGGCCAATGAGCAGTTCTTC.

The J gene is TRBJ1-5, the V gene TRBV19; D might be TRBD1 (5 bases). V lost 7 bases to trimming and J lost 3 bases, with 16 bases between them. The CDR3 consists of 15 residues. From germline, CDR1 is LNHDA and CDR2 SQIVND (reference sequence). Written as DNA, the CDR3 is TGTGCCAGTACCCCCGCGACAGCTGACAATCAGCCCCAGCATTTT. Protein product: CASTPATADNQPQHF.

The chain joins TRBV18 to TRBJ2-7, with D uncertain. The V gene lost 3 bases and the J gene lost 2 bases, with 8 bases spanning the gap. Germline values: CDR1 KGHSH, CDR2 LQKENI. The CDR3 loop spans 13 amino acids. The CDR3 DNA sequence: TGTGCCAGCTCACCCTCAAGCCCCTACGAGCAGTACTTC. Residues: CASSPSSPYEQYF.

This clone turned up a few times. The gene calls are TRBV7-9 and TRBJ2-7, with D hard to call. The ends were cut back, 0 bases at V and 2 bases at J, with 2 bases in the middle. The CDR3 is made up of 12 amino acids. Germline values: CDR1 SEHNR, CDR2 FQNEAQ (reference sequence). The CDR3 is CASSLATYEQYF. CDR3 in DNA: TGTGCCAGCAGCTTAGCCACCTACGAGCAGTACTTC.

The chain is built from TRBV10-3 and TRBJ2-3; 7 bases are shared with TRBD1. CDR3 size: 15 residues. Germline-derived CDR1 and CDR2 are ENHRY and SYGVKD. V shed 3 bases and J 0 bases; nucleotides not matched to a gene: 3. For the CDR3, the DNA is TGTGCCATCAGTGATCCGGGACAGAGCACAGATACGCAGTATTTT. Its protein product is CAISDPGQSTDTQYF.

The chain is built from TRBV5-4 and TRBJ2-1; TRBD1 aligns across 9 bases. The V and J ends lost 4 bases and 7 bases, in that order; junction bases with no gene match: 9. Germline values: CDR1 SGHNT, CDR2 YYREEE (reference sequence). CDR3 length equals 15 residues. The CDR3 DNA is TGTGCCAGCAGCCTATACAGGGGGCTGGGAAATGAGCAGTTCTTC. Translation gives CASSLYRGLGNEQFF.

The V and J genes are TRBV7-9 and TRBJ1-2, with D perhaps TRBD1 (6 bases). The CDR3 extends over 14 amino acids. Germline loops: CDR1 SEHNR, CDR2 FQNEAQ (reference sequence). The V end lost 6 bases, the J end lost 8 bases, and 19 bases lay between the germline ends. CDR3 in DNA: TGTGCCAGCAGTAACGCCGGGGGGGCAGGAGGCTACACCTTC. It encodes CASSNAGGAGGYTF.

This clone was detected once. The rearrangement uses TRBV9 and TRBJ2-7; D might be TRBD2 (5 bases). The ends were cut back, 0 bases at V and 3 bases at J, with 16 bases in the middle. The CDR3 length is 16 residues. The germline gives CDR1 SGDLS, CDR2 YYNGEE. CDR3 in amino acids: CASSVGGSSSLYEQYF. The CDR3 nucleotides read TGTGCCAGCAGCGTAGGAGGGTCCAGCTCCCTCTACGAGCAGTACTTC.

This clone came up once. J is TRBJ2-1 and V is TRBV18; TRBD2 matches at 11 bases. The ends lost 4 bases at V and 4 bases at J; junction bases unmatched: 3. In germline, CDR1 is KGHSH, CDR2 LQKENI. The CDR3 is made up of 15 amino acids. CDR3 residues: CASSLIAGGYNEQFF. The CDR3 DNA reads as TGTGCCAGCTCACTAATAGCGGGGGGGTACAATGAGCAGTTCTTC.

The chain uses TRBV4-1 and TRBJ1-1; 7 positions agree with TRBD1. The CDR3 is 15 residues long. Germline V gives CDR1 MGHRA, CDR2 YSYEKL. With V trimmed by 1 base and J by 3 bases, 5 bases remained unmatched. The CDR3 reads CASSQGGGGDTEAFF. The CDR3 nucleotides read TGCGCCAGCAGCCAAGGTGGAGGGGGCGACACTGAAGCTTTCTTT.

CDR3 nucleotides: TGCGCCAGTAGTACACAAGGGGATTCCACTGAAGCTTTCTTT. Its protein is CASSTQGDSTEAFF. The rearrangement joins TRBV5-1 to TRBJ1-1; D is possibly TRBD1 (5 bases). This CDR3 has 14 residues. Germline lookup yields CDR1 SGHRS and CDR2 YFSETQ. V gave up 8 bases and J gave up 4 bases, with 18 bases separating them.

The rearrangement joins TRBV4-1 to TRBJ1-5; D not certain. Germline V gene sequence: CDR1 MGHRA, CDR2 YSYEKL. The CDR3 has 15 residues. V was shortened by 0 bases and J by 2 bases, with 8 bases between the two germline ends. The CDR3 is CASSQDARGNQPQHF. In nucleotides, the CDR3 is TGCGCCAGCAGCCAAGACGCGAGGGGCAATCAGCCCCAGCATTTT.

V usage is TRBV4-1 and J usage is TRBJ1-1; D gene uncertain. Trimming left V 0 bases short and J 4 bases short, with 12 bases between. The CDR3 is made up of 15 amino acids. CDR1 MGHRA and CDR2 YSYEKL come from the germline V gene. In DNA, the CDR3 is TGCGCCAGCAGCCAAGAGCGGTCCTCAGCCACTGAAGCTTTCTTT. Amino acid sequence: CASSQERSSATEAFF.

DNA for the CDR3: TGTGCCAGCAGTGATTCAGGGCTCATGAACACTGAAGCTTTCTTT. Amino acid sequence: CASSDSGLMNTEAFF. This chain links TRBV6-1 with TRBJ1-1; D possibly corresponds to TRBD1 (5 bases). V was trimmed by 3 bases and J by 0 bases, leaving 11 bases between them. CDR3 length: 15 residues. The germline V gene has CDR1 MNHNS and CDR2 SASEGT.

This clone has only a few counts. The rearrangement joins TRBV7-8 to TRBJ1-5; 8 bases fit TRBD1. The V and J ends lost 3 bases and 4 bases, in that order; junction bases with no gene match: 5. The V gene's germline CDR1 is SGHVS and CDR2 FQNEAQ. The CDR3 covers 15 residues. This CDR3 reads CASSFGTGTNQPQHF. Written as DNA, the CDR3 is TGTGCCAGCAGCTTTGGGACAGGAACAAATCAGCCCCAGCATTTT.

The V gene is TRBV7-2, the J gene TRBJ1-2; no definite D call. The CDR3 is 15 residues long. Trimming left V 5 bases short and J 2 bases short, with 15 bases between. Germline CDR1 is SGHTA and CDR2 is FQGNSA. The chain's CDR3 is CASSLVRAGNYGYTF. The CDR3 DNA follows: TGTGCCAGCAGCCTCGTTAGGGCGGGGAACTATGGCTACACCTTC.